This T cell receptor beta chain originates from a study of blood T cell repertoires in COVID-19. Study as a whole: Specimens from acute and convalescent COVID-19 originated in the United States, Italy and Spain. T cells, B-cell-depleted T cells, or PBMCs provided the cDNA or gDNA that served as material.

Original processing notes: The assay estimated nucleated cells by amplifying reference gene primers. Sequencing was performed with immunoSEQ multiplex PCR; in TCRdb, only in-frame clones are kept and a portion is missing. The DNA gave D and trimming, while V, J and clone size come from that table. The data contain 150,000 to 200,000 clones, more than 75% of them singletons. The CDR3 is made up of 15 amino acids. Trimming took off 0 bases at V and 4 bases at J, with 12 bases between the two ends. Germline V gives CDR1 MNHEY, CDR2 SVGAGI. This chain links TRBV6-5 with TRBJ1-1; D uncertain. What was sequenced was peripheral blood. This TCR was sampled from a man between 18 and 35 years old with active or convalescent COVID-19. CDR3 sequence (DNA): TGTGCCAGCAGTTACTCGGCCGGGTCGGGCACTGAAGCTTTCTTT. This codes for CASSYSAGSGTEAFF.